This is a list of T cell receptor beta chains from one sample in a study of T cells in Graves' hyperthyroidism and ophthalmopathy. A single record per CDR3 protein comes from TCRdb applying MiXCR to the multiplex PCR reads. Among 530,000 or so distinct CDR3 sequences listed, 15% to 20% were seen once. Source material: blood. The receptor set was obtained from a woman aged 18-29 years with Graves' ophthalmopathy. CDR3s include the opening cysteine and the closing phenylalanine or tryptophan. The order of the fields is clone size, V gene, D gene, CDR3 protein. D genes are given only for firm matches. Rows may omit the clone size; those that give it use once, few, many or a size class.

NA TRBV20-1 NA CSAREQGAYNEQFF
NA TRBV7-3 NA CASSLTAQRDDTDTQYF
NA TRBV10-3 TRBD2 CAITTSGRAGELFF
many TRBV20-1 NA CSARDERQETQYF
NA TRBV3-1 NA CASSQESFSGELFF
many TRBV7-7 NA CASSPSNTGELFF
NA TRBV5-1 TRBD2 CASSVSGLDYNEQFF
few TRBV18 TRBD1 CASSPWTGVDYGYTF
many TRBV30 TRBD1 CATGTGDNYGYTF
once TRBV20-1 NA CSARGLLSYEQYF
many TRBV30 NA CAWSGDRPDTQYF
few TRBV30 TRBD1 CAWGTGGNTIYF
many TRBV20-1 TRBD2 CSGAAAGDYNEQFF
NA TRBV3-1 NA CASSHEGREYEKLFF
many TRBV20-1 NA CSARDWENTEAFF
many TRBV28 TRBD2 CASSFDLTSGSSYNEQFF
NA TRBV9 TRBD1 CASGTGDSNQPQHF
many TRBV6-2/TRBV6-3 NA CASRGQPQETQYF
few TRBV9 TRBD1 CASSVVWAPPGTGSTDTQYF
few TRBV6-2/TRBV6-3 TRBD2 CASSSGLVDDEQFF
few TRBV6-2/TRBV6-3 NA CASSSASQETQYF
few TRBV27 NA CASSRGGVGNQPQHF
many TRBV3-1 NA CASSPDSLFTDTQYF
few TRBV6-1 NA CASSIAGRGNQPQHF
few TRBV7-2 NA CASSLSLFYEQYF
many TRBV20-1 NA CSAPVVSSTDTQYF
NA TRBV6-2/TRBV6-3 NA CASSYYRNEQYF
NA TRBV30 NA CAWSVRISQETQYF
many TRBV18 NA CASSPQSTLLSYNEQFF
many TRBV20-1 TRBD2 CSAGSTGLAGYNEQFF
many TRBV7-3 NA CASSLGDPTTDTQYF
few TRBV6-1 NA CASSEGLGEETQYF
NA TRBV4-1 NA CASSQEGIYNEQFF
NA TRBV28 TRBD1 CASSPGQGHNEKLFF
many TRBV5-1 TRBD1 CASSPGQGASEAFF
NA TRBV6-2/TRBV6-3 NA CASRFRESYEQYF
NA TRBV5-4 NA CASSLQRGTSTEAFF
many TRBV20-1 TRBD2 CSATTSGLRNEQFF
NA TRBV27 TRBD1 CASSFQIDRGEAGELFF
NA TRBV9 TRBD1 CASSVAYRGTSYEQYF
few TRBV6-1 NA CASKQGQFTDTQYF
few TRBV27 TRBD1 CASSSATGGRGDEQFF
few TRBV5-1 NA CASSSIPGDTEAFF